This T cell receptor (beta chain) was profiled in a study of blood T cell repertoires in COVID-19. Study in general: Spain, Italy and the United States supplied samples that represented acute and convalescent COVID-19. T cells, B-cell-depleted T cells, or PBMCs supplied cDNA or gDNA.

This CDR3 spans 16 amino acids. Germline CDR1 reads KGHDR; CDR2 reads SFDVKD. The V gene end was trimmed by 3 bases and the J gene end by 4 bases; junction bases not matched to a gene: 8. Original methodology: Cell counts per sample came from amplifying reference gene primers. Libraries were prepared by immunoSEQ multiplex PCR; TCRdb keeps only in-frame clonotypes and omits some of them. The DNA gave D and trimming, while V, J and clone size come from that table. This sample carries a few hundred thousand clones, almost 85% of them seen once, and the ten largest clones take around 7.2%. The V call is TRBV24-1, the J call TRBJ1-2; 9 positions match TRBD1. Sequenced: peripheral blood. This receptor was obtained from a human donor in a cohort sampled during active COVID-19. CDR3 loop: CATSDQGQGGLYGYTF. In nucleotides, the CDR3 is TGTGCCACCAGTGATCAGGGACAGGGAGGCCTCTATGGCTACACCTTC.